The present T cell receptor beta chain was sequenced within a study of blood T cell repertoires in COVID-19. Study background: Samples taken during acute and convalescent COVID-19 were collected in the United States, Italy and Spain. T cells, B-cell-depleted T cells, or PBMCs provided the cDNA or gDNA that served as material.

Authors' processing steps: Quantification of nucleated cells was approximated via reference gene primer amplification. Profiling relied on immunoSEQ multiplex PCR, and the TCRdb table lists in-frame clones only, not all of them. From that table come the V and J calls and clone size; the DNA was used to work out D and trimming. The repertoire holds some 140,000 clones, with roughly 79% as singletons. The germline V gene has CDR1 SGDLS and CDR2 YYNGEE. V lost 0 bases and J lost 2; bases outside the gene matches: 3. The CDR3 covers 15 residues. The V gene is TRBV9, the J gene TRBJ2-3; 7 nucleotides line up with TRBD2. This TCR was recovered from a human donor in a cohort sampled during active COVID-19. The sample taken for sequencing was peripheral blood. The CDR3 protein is CASSVGSGDTDTQYF. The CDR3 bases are TGTGCCAGCAGCGTAGGGAGCGGGGACACAGATACGCAGTATTTT.